The source of this T cell receptor (beta chain) is a study of T-cell reconstitution after alpha-beta-depleted transplantation in children. J lost 3 bases, V lost 1 base, and 2 bases had no gene match. The CDR3 is 15 residues long. Germline V gene data show CDR1 as SGHDT and CDR2 as YYEEEE. In this sample, this clonotype turned up a few times. TCRbeta library preparation incorporated unique molecular identifiers. TCRdb fed the PCR reads into MiXCR, producing one record per CDR3 protein. The sample contains 640,000 or so distinct CDR3 sequences, around 16% of which appear only once. The sample in question was PBMCs from the stem cell graft donor, obtained from the stem cell graft. The receptor was isolated from a human donor who donated a stem cell graft to a child with acute myeloid leukemia. This rearrangement joins TRBV5-6 to TRBJ1-5; 9 bases are a match to TRBD1. The CDR3 is CASSLWDRVNQPQHF. CDR3 bases: TGTGCCAGCAGCTTGTGGGACAGGGTCAATCAGCCCCAGCATTTT.